The 10 T cell receptor beta chains below were found in one sample sequenced in a study of shared clonotypes between healthy human individuals. Terminally differentiated effector memory CD45RA+ cells were excluded from the naive CD8 cells, which were CD45RO-negative and positively selected for CCR7. Measured with immunoSEQ multiplex PCR; TCRdb has only the in-frame clones, and not every one. The data contain some 2 million clones, roughly 94% of them singletons. Sequencing was done on a sample of naive CD8+ T cells sorted from blood. These receptors were obtained from a man aged 18 to 29 in good health.

The chain joins TRBV5-6 to TRBJ2-7, with 7 bases that match TRBD2. The ends lost 2 bases at V and 2 bases at J; junction bases unmatched: 7. This CDR3 is built from 15 residues. CDR1 SGHDT and CDR2 YYEEEE come from the germline V gene. CDR3 protein: CASSFFGGVAYEQYF. In nucleotides, the CDR3 is TGTGCCAGCAGCTTCTTTGGGGGGGTGGCCTACGAGCAGTACTTC.

The J gene is TRBJ2-7, the V gene TRBV6-1; D unresolved. V lost 4 bases and J 2 bases, leaving 9 bases between the germline ends. CDR1 and CDR2 (germline): MNHNS, SASEGT. The length of the CDR3 is 13 residues. CDR3 residues: CASSAYDTYEQYF. The CDR3 DNA is TGTGCCAGCAGTGCCTACGACACCTACGAGCAGTACTTC.

The V gene is TRBV13, the J gene TRBJ1-1; 7 bases are shared with TRBD1. This CDR3 comprises 12 residues. Germline-derived CDR1 and CDR2 are PRHDT and FYEKMQ (reference sequence). Trimming took 5 bases from V and 7 from J; bases not matched to a gene: 4. This chain's CDR3 is CASSPQGDEAFF. CDR3 DNA sequence: TGTGCCAGCAGCCCCCAGGGGGATGAAGCTTTCTTT.

This CDR3 is CASSLDQSYTDTQYF. CDR3 DNA sequence: TGTGCCAGCAGCTTGGATCAGTCGTACACAGATACGCAGTATTTT. V and J are TRBV5-6 and TRBJ2-3; D unresolved. Germline CDR1 SGHDT, CDR2 YYEEEE. This CDR3 has 15 residues. V shed 0 bases and J shed 2 bases, with 10 bases lying between them. Using reference TRBV5-6 and TRBJ2-3 for the parts outside the CDR3, the full variable domain is DAGVTQSPTHLIKTRGQQVTLRCSPKSGHDTVSWYQQALGQGPQFIFQYYEEEERQRGNFPDRFSGHQFPNYSSELNVNALLLGDSALYLCASSLDQSYTDTQYFGPGTRLTVL.

Only one count was recorded for this clone. The chain links TRBV4-3 to TRBJ1-2; D might be TRBD1 (6 bases). The CDR3 has 14 residues. V lost 2 bases to trimming and J lost 6 bases, with 13 bases between them. CDR1 and CDR2 from the germline V gene are LGHNA and YSLEER. The CDR3 sequence: CASSQMGGADGYTF. The CDR3 region has the DNA TGCGCCAGCAGCCAAATGGGGGGGGCGGATGGCTACACCTTC.

This clone has just one count. V and J are TRBV4-3 and TRBJ2-3; D remains ambiguous. Trimming removed 1 base from V and 2 bases from J, with 10 bases in between. CDR1 and CDR2 (germline): LGHNA, YSLEER. The CDR3 is made up of 15 amino acids. The CDR3 region has the DNA TGCGCCAGCAGCCAAGCCTTCGTTCCCACAGATACGCAGTATTTT. Residues: CASSQAFVPTDTQYF.

The chain links TRBV6-5 to TRBJ2-1; D is uncertain. Deletions cut 0 bases from V and 9 bases from J, with 18 bases between. Germline V gene sequence: CDR1 MNHEY, CDR2 SVGAGI. This CDR3 has 16 amino acids. The CDR3 sequence is CASSYSSGEYESEQFF. The CDR3 nucleotides read TGTGCCAGCAGTTACTCGAGTGGGGAATATGAATCTGAGCAGTTCTTC.

CDR3 in amino acids: CASSWTGEGTDTQYF. For the CDR3, the DNA is TGTGCCAGCAGTTGGACAGGGGAGGGCACAGATACGCAGTATTTT. The chain recombines TRBV28 with TRBJ2-3, with 9 bases that match TRBD1. CDR3 length: 15 residues. Germline loops: CDR1 MDHEN, CDR2 SYDVKM. V was pared by 4 bases and J by 1 base, with 3 bases of the junction left unmatched.

Concerning this clone: The sample contains more than one DNA sequence encoding this CDR3. CDR3 coding DNA: TGTGCCAGTAGTATAGAACAGGGGTACGAGCAGTACTTC. This sequence encodes CASSIEQGYEQYF. V usage is TRBV19 and J usage is TRBJ2-7; 7 positions match TRBD1. The length of the CDR3 is 13 residues. Germline CDR1 and CDR2: LNHDA and SQIVND (reference sequence). V trimming: 0 bases; J trimming: 4 bases; junction bases outside the gene matches: 0.

This CDR3 reads CASSTGLVETQYF. CDR3 DNA: TGTGCCAGCAGCACAGGACTCGTGGAGACCCAGTACTTC. The chain is built from TRBV27 and TRBJ2-5, with D tentatively TRBD1 or TRBD2 (5 bases each). Trimming cost V 6 bases and J 5 bases, with 13 bases left between them. Germline lookup yields CDR1 MNHEY and CDR2 SMNVEV (reference sequence). This CDR3 comprises 13 residues.